This is a list of T cell receptor beta chains from one sample in a study of blood T cell repertoires in COVID-19. Sequenced by immunoSEQ multiplex PCR; TCRdb stores in-frame clones only, minus some. Here the sample spans some 130,000 clones, roughly 85% being singletons. The sequenced sample consisted of peripheral blood. The receptors derive from a human donor in a cohort sampled during active COVID-19. Both conserved end residues are part of each CDR3. D genes are given only for firm matches. Only part of the rows carry a size: once, few, many, or a class if the clone is expanded.

TRBJ2-1,NA,TRBV3-1/TRBV3-2,NA,TGTGCCAGCACCCCAAGTGGGGAGGGGGCCTACAATGAGCAGTTCTTC,CASTPSGEGAYNEQFF
TRBJ1-2,NA,TRBV29-1,NA,TGCAGCGTTGGTACGGGGGATGGCTACACCTTC,CSVGTGDGYTF
TRBJ1-1,TRBD1,TRBV7-2,NA,TGTGCCAGCAGCGAAACAGGGGAGACTGAAGCTTTCTTT,CASSETGETEAFF
TRBJ2-5,TRBD1,TRBV5-6,NA,TGTGCCAGCAGCCCGGACAGGGACGAGACCCAGTACTTC,CASSPDRDETQYF
TRBJ2-3,TRBD2,TRBV27,NA,TGTGCCAGCAGAATAGCGGGGTTCACAGATACGCAGTATTTT,CASRIAGFTDTQYF
TRBJ1-1,TRBD1,TRBV27,NA,TGTGCCAGCAGGGATTCGGGACAGGGGTTTTTAGGGGGCACTGAAGCTTTCTTT,CASRDSGQGFLGGTEAFF
TRBJ2-1,TRBD1,TRBV19,NA,TGTGCCAGTAGGACAGGGAGTGAGCAGTTCTTC,CASRTGSEQFF
TRBJ1-6,TRBD1,TRBV27,few,TGTGCCAGCAAGGCCGAAGGGGGCAATTCACCCCTCCACTTT,CASKAEGGNSPLHF
TRBJ1-5,NA,TRBV15,NA,TGTGCCACCAGCAGAGTTATCTATCAGCCCCAGCATTTT,CATSRVIYQPQHF
TRBJ1-1,TRBD1,TRBV6-2/TRBV6-3,NA,TGTGCCAGCAGATACGACAGGGCAACTGAAGCTTTCTTT,CASRYDRATEAFF
TRBJ2-1,TRBD2,TRBV15,NA,TGTGCCACCAGCATGGGCGGGAGACACAATGAGCAGTTCTTC,CATSMGGRHNEQFF
TRBJ2-1,NA,TRBV7-2,NA,TGTGCCAGCAGCTCCCAATACAATGAGCAGTTCTTC,CASSSQYNEQFF
TRBJ2-6,TRBD1,TRBV24-1,NA,TGTGCCACCAGCGATAACACAGGGGCGGGGGCCAACGTCCTGACTTTC,CATSDNTGAGANVLTF
TRBJ2-1,TRBD2,TRBV6-5,NA,TGTGCCAGCAGCGATGGACTAGCGGGAGGCAATGAGCAGTTCTTC,CASSDGLAGGNEQFF
TRBJ2-1,NA,TRBV25-1,NA,TGTGCCAGCAGTGAATCCCGGCGGGGGACATACAATGAGCAGTTCTTC,CASSESRRGTYNEQFF
TRBJ1-2,NA,TRBV6-2/TRBV6-3,NA,TGTGCCAGCAGTGACTGGCGAAGACAAATTAGGAATGTCTATGGCTACACCTTC,CASSDWRRQIRNVYGYTF
TRBJ1-1,TRBD1,TRBV14,NA,TGTGCCAGCAGCTCATCCGGGACAGGGGTTTGGGACACTGAAGCTTTCTTT,CASSSSGTGVWDTEAFF
TRBJ1-1,TRBD1,TRBV4-1,NA,TGCGCCAGCAGCCAATGGACAGGGGGCCTGGGGACTGAAGCTTTCTTT,CASSQWTGGLGTEAFF
TRBJ2-6,TRBD1,TRBV28,NA,TGTGCCAGCAGTAAGACAGGGGGCACAGTAGCCAACGTCCTGACTTTC,CASSKTGGTVANVLTF
TRBJ2-5,NA,TRBV7-2,NA,TGTGCCAGCAGCCGCGAAGAGACCCAGTACTTC,CASSREETQYF
TRBJ1-5,TRBD1,TRBV6-2/TRBV6-3,few,TGTGCCAGCAGTTACCCAGGGACAGGGGATTGGGCTGGCAATCAGCCCCAGCATTTT,CASSYPGTGDWAGNQPQHF
TRBJ2-3,NA,TRBV27,few,TGTGCCAGCAGTTTCGCCGGGGGGCGGGGTGGCACAGATACGCAGTATTTT,CASSFAGGRGGTDTQYF
TRBJ2-3,TRBD2,TRBV3-1/TRBV3-2,few,TGTGCCAGCAGCCAAGGGACTAGCGGGACTATTACGCAGTATTTT,CASSQGTSGTITQYF
TRBJ1-2,TRBD1,TRBV12-5,NA,TGTGCTAGTGGGGACAGGGGGGGGTATGGCTACACCTTC,CASGDRGGYGYTF
TRBJ1-5,NA,TRBV12-3/TRBV12-4,once,TGTGCCAGCAGTTTAAGGGAGGCGCAGCCCCAGCATTTT,CASSLREAQPQHF
TRBJ2-2,TRBD2,TRBV13,NA,TGTGCCAGCAGCCCGTGGACTAGCGGGGGGGCGTTGGGCACCGGGGAGCTGTTTTTT,CASSPWTSGGALGTGELFF
TRBJ2-3,NA,TRBV30,NA,TGTGCCTGGACGAAGGGGGAGGGCCCCGAAGATACGCAGTATTTT,CAWTKGEGPEDTQYF
TRBJ1-1,NA,TRBV6-2/TRBV6-3,NA,TGTGCCAGCAGTAATCCAACAGGGATCATAGGGGGCACTGAAGCTTTCTTT,CASSNPTGIIGGTEAFF
TRBJ2-3,TRBD2,TRBV27,few,TGTGCCAGCAGTGTGCACCGGGGGGATAAGTATTTT,CASSVHRGDKYF
TRBJ2-4,NA,TRBV24-1,few,TGTGCCACCGGCCCGGGGACAACCAAGCACGGCATTCAGTACTTC,CATGPGTTKHGIQYF
TRBJ1-3,NA,TRBV5-4,once,TGTGCCAGCAGCCCCGCGGGCGGGTCTGGAAACACCATATATTTT,CASSPAGGSGNTIYF
TRBJ1-2,TRBD1,TRBV19,NA,TGTGCCAGTAGTGTCTCAGGGGGTGGCTACACCTTC,CASSVSGGGYTF
TRBJ2-1,TRBD1,TRBV19,NA,TGTGCCAGTAGTCCCGGTACAGGGGGATTTTACAATGAGCAGTTCTTC,CASSPGTGGFYNEQFF
TRBJ1-4,TRBD1,TRBV7-3,NA,TGTGCCAGCAGCTTGTACAGGGGGGGTCAACTGTTTTTT,CASSLYRGGQLFF
TRBJ1-5,NA,TRBV27,NA,TGTGCCAGCAGGGGAGGGGTTGTTCAGCCCCAGCATTTT,CASRGGVVQPQHF
TRBJ1-1,TRBD1,TRBV19,NA,TGTGCCAGTAGTTCTTCCTTCCGGGACAGGGTAACTGAAGCTTTCTTT,CASSSSFRDRVTEAFF
TRBJ1-3,NA,TRBV12-3/TRBV12-4,NA,TGTGCCAGCAGTCTACGCGGAAACACCATATATTTT,CASSLRGNTIYF
TRBJ1-2,TRBD1,TRBV6-2/TRBV6-3,NA,TGTGCCAGCAGCCAGGGGGCTAATGGCTACACCTTC,CASSQGANGYTF
TRBJ2-1,TRBD2,TRBV5-4,NA,TGTGCCAGCAGCTTGGCCGAGCGGGAGGTTGGCAATGAGCAGTTCTTC,CASSLAEREVGNEQFF
TRBJ2-1,NA,TRBV30,NA,TGTGCCTGGAGTCCCCTTAATGAGCAGTTCTTC,CAWSPLNEQFF
TRBJ2-1,NA,TRBV3-1/TRBV3-2,NA,TGTGCCAGCAGCCGGTGCGAGAACAATGAGCAGTTCTTC,CASSRCENNEQFF
TRBJ2-3,TRBD2,TRBV14,many,TGTGCCAGCAGCCCTCGGACTAGCGGGAGGGCCGCAGATACGCAGTATTTT,CASSPRTSGRAADTQYF
TRBJ2-7,NA,TRBV5-1,few,TGCGCCAGCAGCTTGGGGGGGCGGCCTTACGAGCAGTACTTC,CASSLGGRPYEQYF
TRBJ1-6,NA,TRBV7-2,NA,TGTGCCAGCAGCTGGGCGGGGGCCTATAATTCACCCCTCCACTTT,CASSWAGAYNSPLHF
TRBJ2-3,TRBD2,TRBV14,once,TGTGCCAGCAGCCAAGACCTAGCGGGGGGCCAGTATTTT,CASSQDLAGGQYF
TRBJ2-2,TRBD1,TRBV5-4,NA,TGTGCCAGCCGAAGGGGACAGACGAACACCGGGGAGCTGTTTTTT,CASRRGQTNTGELFF
TRBJ2-3,TRBD2,TRBV3-1/TRBV3-2,NA,TGTGCCAGCAGCCAAGACCCTAGCGGACTCAAGCAGTATTTT,CASSQDPSGLKQYF
TRBJ1-6,TRBD1,TRBV7-2,NA,TGTGCCAGCAGCTTAAATCCTTCCCCAGACAGGGCCAATTCACCCCTCCACTTT,CASSLNPSPDRANSPLHF